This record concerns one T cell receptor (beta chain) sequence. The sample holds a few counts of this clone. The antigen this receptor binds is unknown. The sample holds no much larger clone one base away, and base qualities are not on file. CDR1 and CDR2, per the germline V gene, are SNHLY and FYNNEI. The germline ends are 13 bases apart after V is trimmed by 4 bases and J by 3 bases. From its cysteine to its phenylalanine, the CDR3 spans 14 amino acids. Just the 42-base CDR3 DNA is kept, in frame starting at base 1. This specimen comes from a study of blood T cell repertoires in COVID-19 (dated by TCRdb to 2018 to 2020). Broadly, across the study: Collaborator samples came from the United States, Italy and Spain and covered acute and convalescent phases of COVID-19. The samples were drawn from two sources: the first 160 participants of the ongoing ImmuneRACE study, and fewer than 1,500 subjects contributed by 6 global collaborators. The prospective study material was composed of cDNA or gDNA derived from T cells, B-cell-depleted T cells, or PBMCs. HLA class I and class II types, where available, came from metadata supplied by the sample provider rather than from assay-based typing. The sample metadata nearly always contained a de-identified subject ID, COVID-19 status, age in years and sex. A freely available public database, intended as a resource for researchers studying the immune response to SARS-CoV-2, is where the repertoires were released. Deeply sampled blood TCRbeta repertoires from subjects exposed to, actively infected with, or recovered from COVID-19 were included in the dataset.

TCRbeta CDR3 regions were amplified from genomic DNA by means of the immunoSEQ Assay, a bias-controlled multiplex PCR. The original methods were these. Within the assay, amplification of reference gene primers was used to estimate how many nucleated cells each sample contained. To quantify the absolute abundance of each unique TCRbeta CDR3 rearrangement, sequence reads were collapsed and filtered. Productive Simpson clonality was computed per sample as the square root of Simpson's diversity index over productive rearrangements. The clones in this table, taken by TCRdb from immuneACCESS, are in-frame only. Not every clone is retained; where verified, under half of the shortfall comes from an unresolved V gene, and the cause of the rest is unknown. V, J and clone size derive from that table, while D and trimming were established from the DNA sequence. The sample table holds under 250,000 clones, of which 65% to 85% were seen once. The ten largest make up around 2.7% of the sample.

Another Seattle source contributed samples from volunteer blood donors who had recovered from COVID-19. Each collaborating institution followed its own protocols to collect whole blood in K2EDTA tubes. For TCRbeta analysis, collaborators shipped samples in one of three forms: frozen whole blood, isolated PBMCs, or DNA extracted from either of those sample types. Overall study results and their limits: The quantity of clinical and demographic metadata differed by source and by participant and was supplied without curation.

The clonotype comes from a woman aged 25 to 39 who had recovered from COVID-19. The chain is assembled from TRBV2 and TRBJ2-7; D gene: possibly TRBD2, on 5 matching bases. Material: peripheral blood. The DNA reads TGTGCCAGCAGTGGGGAGCCACGGAACTACGAGCAGTACTTC. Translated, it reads CASSGEPRNYEQYF.